Presented here are 8 T cell receptor beta chains from one specimen sequenced in a study of blood T cell repertoires in COVID-19. Sequencing was performed with immunoSEQ multiplex PCR; in TCRdb, only in-frame clones are kept and a portion is missing. The data hold roughly 400,000 clones, with around nine tenths observed a single time. The sample consisted of PBMCs or T cells enriched from blood (not recorded which). The receptor source for this set is a woman in her forties or fifties who had recovered from COVID-19.

The V and J genes are TRBV10-1 and TRBJ1-6; 9 nucleotides line up with TRBD1. The CDR3 consists of 17 residues. Germline CDR1 WNHNN, CDR2 SYGVQD (reference sequence). Unmatched junction bases numbered 13, after V lost 11 bases and J lost 2 bases. The CDR3 here is CASFSRDRATYNSPLHF. The CDR3 DNA sequence: TGCGCCTCATTCTCCCGGGACAGGGCGACCTATAATTCACCCCTCCACTTT.

The chain couples TRBV5-1 to TRBJ2-7, with a possible D match to TRBD1 (6 bases). Trimming took 1 base from V and 2 from J, leaving 7 bases between them. This CDR3 spans 13 amino acids. Germline values: CDR1 SGHRS, CDR2 YFSETQ. CDR3 sequence (DNA): TGCGCCAGCAGCTTGAGGGACACCTACGAGCAGTACTTC. The encoded protein is CASSLRDTYEQYF. The whole variable domain, filled in from reference TRBV5-1 and TRBJ2-7, reads KAGVTQTPRYLIKTRGQQVTLSCSPISGHRSVSWYQQTPGQGLQFLFEYFSETQRNKGNFPGRFSGRQFSNSRSEMNVSTLELGDSALYLCASSLRDTYEQYFGPGTRLTVT.

The chain links TRBV28 to TRBJ1-1, with D maybe TRBD1 (5 bases). The CDR3 totals 13 residues. V lost 6 bases, J lost 4 bases, and 12 bases lay in between. Germline loops: CDR1 MDHEN, CDR2 SYDVKM. In DNA, the CDR3 is TGTGCCAGCAGCTTCCCAGGGTCCACTGAAGCTTTCTTT. It translates to CASSFPGSTEAFF.

This rearrangement joins TRBV5-6 to TRBJ1-2; 7 nucleotides align to TRBD1. Germline V gene data show CDR1 as SGHDT and CDR2 as YYEEEE. The CDR3 extends over 16 amino acids. With V trimmed by 5 bases and J by 3 bases, 13 bases remained unmatched. CDR3 residues: CASRQGQPPRDYGYTF. The CDR3 DNA is TGTGCCAGCAGGCAGGGACAGCCGCCGAGGGACTATGGCTACACCTTC.

V usage is TRBV5-5 and J usage is TRBJ1-2; D gene ambiguous. The germline gives CDR1 SGHKS, CDR2 YYEKEE (reference sequence). The CDR3 contains 15 residues. With 0 bases removed from V and 4 bases from J, the gap between germline ends came to 13 bases. DNA of the CDR3: TGTGCCAGCAGCTTGGTACAGACAACTGTCTATGGCTACACCTTC. Translating it yields CASSLVQTTVYGYTF.

The chain links TRBV2 to TRBJ1-5, with a weak D call TRBD1 (5 bases). The germline V gene has CDR1 SNHLY and CDR2 FYNNEI. This CDR3 is 14 amino acids long. V lost 5 bases and J lost 1, with 9 bases in between. CDR3 in amino acids: CASSQGTSNQPQHF. In DNA form, the CDR3 reads TGTGCCAGCAGTCAGGGTACGAGCAATCAGCCCCAGCATTTT.

This clone was picked up a small number of times. This rearrangement joins TRBV7-3 to TRBJ2-7, with a possible D match to TRBD1 (5 bases). Trimming shortened V by 5 bases and J by 5 bases, and 13 bases separated the two germline ends. This CDR3 spans 13 amino acids. CDR1 is SGHTA and CDR2 is FQGTGA in the germline V gene. This chain's CDR3 is CASSPTGGHEQYF. CDR3 bases: TGTGCCAGCAGCCCCACAGGTGGGCACGAGCAGTACTTC.

The rearrangement links TRBV3-1 (or the pseudogene TRBV3-2) to TRBJ1-1, with 7 bases matching TRBD1. With V trimmed by 6 bases and J by 0 bases, 7 bases remained unmatched. CDR1 and CDR2 from the germline V gene are LGHDT and YNNKEL (reference sequence). The CDR3 extends over 15 amino acids. The CDR3 bases are TGTGCCAGCAGTTTACCGGGACAGATGAACACTGAAGCTTTCTTT. As protein: CASSLPGQMNTEAFF.